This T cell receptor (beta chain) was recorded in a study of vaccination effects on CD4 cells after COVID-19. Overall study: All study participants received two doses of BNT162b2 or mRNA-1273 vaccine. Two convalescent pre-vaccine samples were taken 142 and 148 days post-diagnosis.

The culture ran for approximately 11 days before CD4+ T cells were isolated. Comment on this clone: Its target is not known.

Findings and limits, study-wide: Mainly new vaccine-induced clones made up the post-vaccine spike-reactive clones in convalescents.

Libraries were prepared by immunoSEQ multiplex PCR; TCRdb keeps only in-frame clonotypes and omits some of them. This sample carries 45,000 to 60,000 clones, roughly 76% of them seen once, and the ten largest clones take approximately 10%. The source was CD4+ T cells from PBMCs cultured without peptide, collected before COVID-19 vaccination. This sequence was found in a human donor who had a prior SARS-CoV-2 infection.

The CDR3 region is CASSTGTYTEAFF. CDR3 coding DNA: TGTGCCAGCAGTACAGGGACCTACACTGAAGCTTTCTTT. The V call is TRBV9, the J call TRBJ1-1; possible D gene TRBD1, 6 bases. The CDR3 runs 13 residues. Germline V lookup: CDR1 SGDLS, CDR2 YYNGEE. V was cut by 5 bases and J by 3 bases, with 11 bases left in between. Drawing the rest from reference TRBV9 and TRBJ1-1, the complete variable domain is DSGVTQTPKHLITATGQRVTLRCSPRSGDLSVYWYQQSLDQGLQFLIQYYNGEERAKGNILERFSAQQFPDLHSELNLSSLELGDSALYFCASSTGTYTEAFFGQGTRLTVV.